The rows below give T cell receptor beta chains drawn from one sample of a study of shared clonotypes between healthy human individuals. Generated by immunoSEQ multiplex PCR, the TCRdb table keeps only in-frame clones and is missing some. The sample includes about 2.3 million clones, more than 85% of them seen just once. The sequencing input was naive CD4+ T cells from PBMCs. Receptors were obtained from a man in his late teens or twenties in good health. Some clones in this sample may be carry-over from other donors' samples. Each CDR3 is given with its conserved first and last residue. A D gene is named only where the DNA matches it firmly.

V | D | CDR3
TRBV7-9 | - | CASSDPGSGANVLTF
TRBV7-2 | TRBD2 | CASSLRVAGGLYEQYF
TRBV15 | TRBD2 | CATSRGRTSGGDTQYF
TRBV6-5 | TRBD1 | CASRTGVATEAFF
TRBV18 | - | CASSPQSRASGNTIYF
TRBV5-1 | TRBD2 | CASSWGKGLAGVVFYEQYF
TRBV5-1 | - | CASSPGSGNTIYF
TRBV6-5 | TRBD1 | CASSYSGTGEDFF
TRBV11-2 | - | CASSRTLLSYEQYF
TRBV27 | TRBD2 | CASSLRVASGRTDTQYF
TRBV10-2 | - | CASMPDRKETQYF
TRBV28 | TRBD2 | CASTLAGAAYEQYF
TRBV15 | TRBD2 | CATSSRGGRGTGELFF
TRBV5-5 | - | CASSKDWVNTEAFF
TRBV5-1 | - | CASSLIGGHEQYF
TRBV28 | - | CATRGVQYEQYF
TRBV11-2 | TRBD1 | CASSLVFPGGTEAFF
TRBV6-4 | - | CASSVRLDTEAFF
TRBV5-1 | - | CASSPRDSVTDTQYF
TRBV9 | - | CASSVSPGLSYEQYF
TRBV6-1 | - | CASMLVGAGANVLTF
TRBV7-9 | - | CASSLAGALQYEQYF